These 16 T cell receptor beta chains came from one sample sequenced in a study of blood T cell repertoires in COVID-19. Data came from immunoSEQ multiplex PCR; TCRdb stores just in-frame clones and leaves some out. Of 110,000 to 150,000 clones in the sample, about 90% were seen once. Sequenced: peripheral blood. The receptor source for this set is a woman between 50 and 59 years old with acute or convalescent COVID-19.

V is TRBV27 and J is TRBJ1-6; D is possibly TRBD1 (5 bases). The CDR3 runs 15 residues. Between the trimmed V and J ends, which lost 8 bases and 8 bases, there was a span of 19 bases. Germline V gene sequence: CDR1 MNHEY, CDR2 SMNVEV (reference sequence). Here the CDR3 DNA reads TGTGCCAGCCGCTCGGGAGGGGACCGATATTCACCCCTCCACTTT. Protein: CASRSGGDRYSPLHF.

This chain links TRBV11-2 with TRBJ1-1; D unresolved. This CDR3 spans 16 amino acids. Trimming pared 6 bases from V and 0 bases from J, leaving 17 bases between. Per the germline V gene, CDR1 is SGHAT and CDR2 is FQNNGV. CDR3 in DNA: TGTGCCAGCAGAAGAGGTACGTCCGCCATGAACACTGAAGCTTTCTTT. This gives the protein CASRRGTSAMNTEAFF.

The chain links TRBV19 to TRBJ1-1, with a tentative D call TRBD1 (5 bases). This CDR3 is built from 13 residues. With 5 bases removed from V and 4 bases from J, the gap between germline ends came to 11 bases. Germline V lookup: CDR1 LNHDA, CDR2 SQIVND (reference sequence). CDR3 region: CASSPDSFTEAFF. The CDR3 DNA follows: TGTGCCAGTAGTCCCGACAGTTTCACTGAAGCTTTCTTT.

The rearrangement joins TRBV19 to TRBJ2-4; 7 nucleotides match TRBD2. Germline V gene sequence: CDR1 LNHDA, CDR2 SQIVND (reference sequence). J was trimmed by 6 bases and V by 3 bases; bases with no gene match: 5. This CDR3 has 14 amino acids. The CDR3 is CASSMGGTGNIQYF. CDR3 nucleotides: TGTGCCAGTAGTATGGGGGGGACGGGAAACATTCAGTACTTC.

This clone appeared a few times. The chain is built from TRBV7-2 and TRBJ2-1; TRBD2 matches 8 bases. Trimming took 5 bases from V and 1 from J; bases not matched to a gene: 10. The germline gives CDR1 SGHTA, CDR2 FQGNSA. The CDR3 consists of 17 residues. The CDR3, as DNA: TGTGCCAGCAGCAATAGGGGAGGCGGGGGGTCCTACAATGAGCAGTTCTTC. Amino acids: CASSNRGGGGSYNEQFF.

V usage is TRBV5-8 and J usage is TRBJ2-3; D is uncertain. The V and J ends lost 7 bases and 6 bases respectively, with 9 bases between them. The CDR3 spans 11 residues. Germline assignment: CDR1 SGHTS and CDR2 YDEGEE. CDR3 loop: CASRHEDTQYF. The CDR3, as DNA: TGTGCCAGCCGCCACGAGGATACGCAGTATTTT.

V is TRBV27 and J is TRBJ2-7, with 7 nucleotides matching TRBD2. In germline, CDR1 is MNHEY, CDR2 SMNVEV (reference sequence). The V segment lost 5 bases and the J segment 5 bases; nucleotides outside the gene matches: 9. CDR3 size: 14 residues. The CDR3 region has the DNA TGTGCCAGCAGTCGCCGGGGGGAGGGCAACGAGCAGTACTTC. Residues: CASSRRGEGNEQYF.

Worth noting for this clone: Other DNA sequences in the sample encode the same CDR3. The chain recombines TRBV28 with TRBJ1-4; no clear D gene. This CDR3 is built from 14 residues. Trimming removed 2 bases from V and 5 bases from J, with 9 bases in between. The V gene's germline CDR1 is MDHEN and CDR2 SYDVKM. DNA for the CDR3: TGTGCCAGCAGTTTAGGAGGGCAGAATGAAAAACTGTTTTTT. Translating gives CASSLGGQNEKLFF. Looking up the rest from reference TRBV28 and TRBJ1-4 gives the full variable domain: DVKVTQSSRYLVKRTGEKVFLECVQDMDHENMFWYRQDPGLGLRLIYFSYDVKMKEKGDIPEGYSVSREKKERFSLILESASTNQTSMYLCASSLGGQNEKLFFGSGTQLSVL.

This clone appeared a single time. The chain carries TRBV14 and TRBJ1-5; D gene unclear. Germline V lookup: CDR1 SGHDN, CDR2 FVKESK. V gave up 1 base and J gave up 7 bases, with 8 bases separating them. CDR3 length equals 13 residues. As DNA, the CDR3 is TGTGCCAGCAGCCAAGTTGTGGGCCAGCCCCAGCATTTT. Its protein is CASSQVVGQPQHF.

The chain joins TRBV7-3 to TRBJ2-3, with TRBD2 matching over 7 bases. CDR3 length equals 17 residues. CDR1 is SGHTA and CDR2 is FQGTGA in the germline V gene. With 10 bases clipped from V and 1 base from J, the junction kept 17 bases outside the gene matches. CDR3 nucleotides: TGTGCCACCTCCCGCGGGAGTGGCTTTATCGGCACAGATACGCAGTATTTT. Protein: CATSRGSGFIGTDTQYF.

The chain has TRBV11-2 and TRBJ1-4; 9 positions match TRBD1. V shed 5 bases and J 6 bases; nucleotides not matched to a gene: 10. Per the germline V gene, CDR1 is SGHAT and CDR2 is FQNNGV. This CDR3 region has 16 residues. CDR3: CASSQGPDRGDEKLFF. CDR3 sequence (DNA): TGTGCCAGCAGCCAGGGCCCCGACAGGGGGGATGAAAAACTGTTTTTT.

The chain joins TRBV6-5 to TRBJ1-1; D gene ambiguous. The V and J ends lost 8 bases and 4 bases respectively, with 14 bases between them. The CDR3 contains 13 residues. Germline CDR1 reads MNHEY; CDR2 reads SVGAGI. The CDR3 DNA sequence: TGTGCCAGCGGACTTCCTTGGGGCACTGAAGCTTTCTTT. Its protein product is CASGLPWGTEAFF.

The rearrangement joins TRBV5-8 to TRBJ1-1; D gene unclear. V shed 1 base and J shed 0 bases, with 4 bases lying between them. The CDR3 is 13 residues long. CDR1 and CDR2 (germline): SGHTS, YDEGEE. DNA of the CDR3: TGTGCCAGCAGCTTGTGGCTGAACACTGAAGCTTTCTTT. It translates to CASSLWLNTEAFF.

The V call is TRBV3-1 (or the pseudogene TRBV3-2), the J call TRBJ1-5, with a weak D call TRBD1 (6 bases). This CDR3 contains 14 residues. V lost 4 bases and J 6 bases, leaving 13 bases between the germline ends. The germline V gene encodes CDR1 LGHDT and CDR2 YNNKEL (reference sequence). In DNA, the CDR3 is TGTGCCAGCAGCCCAGGGGTTCCTACTCAGCCCCAGCATTTT. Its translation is CASSPGVPTQPQHF.

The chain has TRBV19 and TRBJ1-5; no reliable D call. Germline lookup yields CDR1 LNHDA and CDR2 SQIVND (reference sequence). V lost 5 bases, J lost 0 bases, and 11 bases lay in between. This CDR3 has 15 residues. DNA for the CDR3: TGTGCCAGTAGTCGGGGTAGGAATAGCAATCAGCCCCAGCATTTT. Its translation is CASSRGRNSNQPQHF.

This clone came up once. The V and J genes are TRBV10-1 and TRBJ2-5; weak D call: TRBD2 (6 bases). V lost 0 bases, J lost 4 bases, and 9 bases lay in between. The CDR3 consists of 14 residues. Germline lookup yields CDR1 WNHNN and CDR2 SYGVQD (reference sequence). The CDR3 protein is CASSESTRTETQYF. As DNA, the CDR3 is TGCGCCAGCAGTGAGTCGACTAGAACAGAGACCCAGTACTTC.